This T cell receptor (beta chain) was sequenced in a study of blood T cell repertoires in COVID-19. Study in general: The United States, Italy and Spain provided the acute and convalescent COVID-19 samples. From T cells, B-cell-depleted T cells, or PBMCs came the material, which was cDNA or gDNA.

Germline assignment: CDR1 GTSNPN and CDR2 SVGIG (reference sequence). This CDR3 spans 15 amino acids. With V trimmed by 4 bases and J by 9 bases, 14 bases remained unmatched. Seattle patients were enrolled while actively infected and followed longitudinally. Authors' methods: Amplification of reference gene primers was used by the study to estimate nucleated cell counts. Libraries were prepared by immunoSEQ multiplex PCR; TCRdb keeps only in-frame clonotypes and omits some of them. The V and J calls and clone size come from that table; D and trimming were worked out from the DNA. The sample has over 400,000 clones, roughly 89% seen once.

The origin of this receptor is a woman aged 45-65 years with COVID-19, enrolled during active disease. Sequencing used peripheral blood. This rearrangement joins TRBV30 to TRBJ2-1, with 8 bases aligning to TRBD1. The CDR3 reads CAWMAGQGGVGEQFF. CDR3 bases: TGTGCCTGGATGGCAGGACAGGGCGGTGTGGGTGAGCAGTTCTTC.